This is a list of T cell receptor beta chains from one sample in a study of T cell repertoires in cytomegalovirus infection. TCRdb reanalysed the reads using MiXCR and keeps one entry per CDR3 protein. The sample lists 650,000 to 850,000 distinct CDR3 sequences; approximately 32% were seen once. No antigen has been identified for these receptors. Sample: cultured CD8+ T cells from PBMCs, taken from culture after CMV antigen stimulation. The origin of the receptors is a human donor in good health (CMV status not recorded). Some clones in this sample may be carry-over from other donors' samples. Each CDR3 is given without its conserved first and last residue. Each record gives: CDR3 length, V gene, CDR3 protein.

12 TRBV7-6 ASSDRRPGNTIY
14 TRBV4-2 ASSPAQGYSGNTIY
13 TRBV2 ASSGIGPGYYEQY
13 TRBV7-6 ASSETGGWNQPQH
14 TRBV5-6 ASSPDSGGPNTEAF
13 TRBV6-1 ATSEFSWQSYGYT
11 TRBV4-3 ASSFHDTGGAF
13 TRBV11-2 ASSLVGALNEKLF
12 TRBV7-2 ASSFAGGVNEQF
15 TRBV7-9 ASSSSSGVATYNEQF
11 TRBV6-2/TRBV6-3 ASSRQENTEVF
13 TRBV19 ASTKEWTSTDTQY
13 TRBV12-3/TRBV12-4 ASRFSRDVQETQY
9 TRBV12-3/TRBV12-4 ASSLDGRLF
12 TRBV15 ATRDSSGANVLT
13 TRBV4-3 ATADRYQGNQPQH
14 TRBV4-2 ASSQDETARGDTQY
15 TRBV7-9 ASSLTRRGVVTDTQY
12 TRBV2 ASKGQGATDTQY
12 TRBV27 ASMVAGGRKTQY
20 TRBV11-2 ASSLNTPPEGGQPLTTDTQY
17 TRBV5-8 ASSLFTSEGTALNQPQH
16 TRBV12-3/TRBV12-4 ASSLYVSLKEGLYGYT
13 TRBV27 ASSWAGGYTDTQY
13 TRBV7-6 ASSLAGDFQETQY
11 TRBV27 ASSLAGTQPQH
14 TRBV7-6 ASSLARRQTNQPQH
11 TRBV29-1 SAWGGAKNIQY
13 TRBV6-4 ASSDSTGTSTEAF
14 TRBV6-2/TRBV6-3 ASSGLSPFWTGELF
14 TRBV7-9 ASSPTARDSYNEQF
14 TRBV11-2 ASSLPPSGPKETQY
19 TRBV7-9 ASSLSSLTGGFSSGANVLT
20 TRBV27 ASSPYAVPSGVLGYSNQPQH
12 TRBV14 ASSQATGNTEAF
10 TRBV29-1 SVFRQYNEQF
11 TRBV27 ASMSGGGNTIY
13 TRBV6-1 ASRLYGTSSYEQY
13 TRBV7-6 ASSFRTGANTEAF
14 TRBV7-2 ASSPQFGTPTGELF
13 TRBV19 ASSIMGRRGDEQY
16 TRBV15 ATSRDTPGGDRTDTQY
12 TRBV7-6 ASSTGGNYNEQF
13 TRBV20-1 SARDYTGGNQPQH
13 TRBV7-6 ASSLGSSTGNEQF
14 TRBV15 ATSRDKTGGWYGYT
15 TRBV27 ASSLSSTGSYNSPLH
13 TRBV7-9 ASSLVTGANTEAF
14 TRBV7-6 ASSETGDQGLNTIY
14 TRBV12-5 ASGFQLAGIYNEQF
14 TRBV15 ATSRDLGAPGHGYT
11 TRBV7-3 ASSTRTGNEQF
12 TRBV12-3/TRBV12-4 ASEMAWGTGELF
13 TRBV5-4 ASSGGTGPKDEQY
12 TRBV5-1 ASSFLDPGLTQY
11 TRBV6-4 ASRDTPNTEAF
10 TRBV7-8 ASSGGAQEAF
13 TRBV7-6 ASSRGRAGYTEAF
10 TRBV2 ASSEISYEQY
13 TRBV7-9 ASSLSTGLFTEAF